The present T cell receptor (beta chain) was sequenced within a study of Graves' ophthalmopathy and Graves' hyperthyroidism. Study details: Before any treatment was given, at initial diagnosis, peripheral blood was collected.

This clonotype was recorded at least ten times. The CDR3 is 14 amino acids. CDR1 SGHTA and CDR2 FQGNSA come from the germline V gene. With 3 bases removed from V and 10 bases from J, the gap between germline ends came to 13 bases. The PBMCs originated from approximately 9.5 ml of fresh peripheral blood. Transcripts of RNA were the source for amplifying TCR beta CDR3 regions. The first-round RT-PCR employed HTBI primers together with the Qiagen OneStep RT-PCR kit. A multiplex PCR was then performed as the second round. Using its own MiXCR run on the multiplex PCR reads, TCRdb lists one record per CDR3 protein. The table shows roughly 400,000 distinct CDR3 sequences, with approximately 15% occurring only once.

The clonotype was recovered from a woman between 18 and 30 years old with stable Graves' hyperthyroidism. Material for sequencing was peripheral blood. This chain uses TRBV7-2 with TRBJ1-6, with a tentative D call TRBD1 (6 bases). CDR3 sequence: CASSFSQGNSPLHF. DNA for the CDR3: TGTGCCAGCAGCTTTTCCCAGGGGAACTCACCCCTCCACTTT.